Detailed here is one TCR delta chain. The record originates from a study of gamma-delta chains in newborns, infants, children. Study information: Polyclonal expansion of innate γδ T cells after birth follows microbial exposure.

With CATT, TCRdb re-called clones from the reads. The data hold 5,000 to 7,000 delta-chain clones, with approximately 2.4% observed a single time. CDR3 size: 19 residues. The V gene's germline CDR1 is GEAIGNYY and CDR2 EKD. Losses at the gene ends were 3 bases for V and 0 bases for J; bases not matched to a gene: 10. The sequencing sample was made of blood. The chain carries TRDV2 and TRDJ3, with 7 positions matching TRDD3. This sequence originates from a child who was a newborn, infant or young child, either healthy, febrile or measles-vaccinated (not recorded which). The CDR3 nucleotides read TGTGCCTGTGACGCCGGGTACTGGGGAAGCTCCTGGGACACCCGACAGATGTTTTTC. This encodes CACDAGYWGSSWDTRQMFF.